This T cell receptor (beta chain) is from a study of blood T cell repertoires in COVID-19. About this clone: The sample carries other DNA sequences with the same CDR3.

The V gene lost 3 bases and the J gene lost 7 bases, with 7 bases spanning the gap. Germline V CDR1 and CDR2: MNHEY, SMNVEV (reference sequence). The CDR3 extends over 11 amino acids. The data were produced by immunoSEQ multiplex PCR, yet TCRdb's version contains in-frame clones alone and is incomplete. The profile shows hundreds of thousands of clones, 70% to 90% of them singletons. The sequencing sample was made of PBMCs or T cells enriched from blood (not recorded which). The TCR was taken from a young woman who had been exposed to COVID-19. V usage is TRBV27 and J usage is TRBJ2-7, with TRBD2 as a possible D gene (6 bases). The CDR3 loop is CASSFGGEQYF. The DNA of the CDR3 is TGTGCCAGCAGTTTTGGGGGGGAGCAGTACTTC.